The T cell receptor beta chain described here comes from a study of siplizumab effects on memory and regulatory T cells. Germline V CDR1 and CDR2: SEHNR, FQNEAQ (reference sequence). Trimming left V 5 bases short and J 8 bases short, with 16 bases between. The CDR3 covers 15 residues. The table came from immunoSEQ multiplex PCR; TCRdb's copy has only in-frame clones and leaves some out. The repertoire holds 70,000 to 90,000 clones, with about nine tenths as singletons. The chain employs TRBV7-9 and TRBJ1-6; D unresolved. Source material: CD4+ T cells sorted from blood. The receptor's source is a human donor in good health. CDR3 in DNA: TGTGCCAGCAGCCCCTCCGGGATGGTGGATTCACCCCTCCACTTT. Amino acids: CASSPSGMVDSPLHF. Using reference TRBV7-9 and TRBJ1-6 for the parts outside the CDR3, the full variable domain is DTGVSQNPRHKITKRGQNVTFRCDPISEHNRLYWYRQTLGQGPEFLTYFQNEAQLEKSRLLSDRFSAERPKGSFSTLEIQRTEQGDSAMYLCASSPSGMVDSPLHFGNGTRLTVT.